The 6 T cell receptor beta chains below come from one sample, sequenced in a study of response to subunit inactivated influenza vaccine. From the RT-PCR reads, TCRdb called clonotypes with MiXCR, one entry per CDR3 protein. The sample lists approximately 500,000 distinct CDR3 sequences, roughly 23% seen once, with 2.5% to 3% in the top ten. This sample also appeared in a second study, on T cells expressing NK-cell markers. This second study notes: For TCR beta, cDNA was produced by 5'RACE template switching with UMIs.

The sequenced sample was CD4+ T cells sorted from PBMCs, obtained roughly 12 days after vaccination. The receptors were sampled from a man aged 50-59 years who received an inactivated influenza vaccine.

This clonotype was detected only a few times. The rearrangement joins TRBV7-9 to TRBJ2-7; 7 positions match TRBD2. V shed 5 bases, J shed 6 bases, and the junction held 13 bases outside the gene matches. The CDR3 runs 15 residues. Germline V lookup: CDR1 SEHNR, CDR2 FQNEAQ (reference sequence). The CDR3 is CASSPMGGTSAEQYF. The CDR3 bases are TGTGCCAGCAGCCCGATGGGAGGGACCTCGGCCGAGCAGTACTTC.

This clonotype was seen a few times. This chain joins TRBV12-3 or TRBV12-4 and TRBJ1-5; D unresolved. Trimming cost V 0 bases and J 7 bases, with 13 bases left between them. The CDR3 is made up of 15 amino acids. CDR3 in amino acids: CASSLASAVGQPQHF. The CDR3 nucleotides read TGTGCCAGCAGTTTAGCATCGGCAGTAGGACAGCCCCAGCATTTT.

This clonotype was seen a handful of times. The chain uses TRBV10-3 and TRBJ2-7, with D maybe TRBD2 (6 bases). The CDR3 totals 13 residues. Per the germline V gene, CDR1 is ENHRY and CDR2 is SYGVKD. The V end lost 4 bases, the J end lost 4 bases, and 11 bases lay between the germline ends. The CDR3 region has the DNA TGTGCCATCAGTGCGGGGGAAAGATACGAGCAGTACTTC. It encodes CAISAGERYEQYF.

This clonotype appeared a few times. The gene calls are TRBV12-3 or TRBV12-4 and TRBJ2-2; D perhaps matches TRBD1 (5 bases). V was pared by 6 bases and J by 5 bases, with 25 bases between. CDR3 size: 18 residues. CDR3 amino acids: CASRRGPVQGDWTGELFF. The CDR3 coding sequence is TGTGCCAGCAGACGAGGTCCCGTGCAGGGCGATTGGACCGGGGAGCTGTTTTTT.

DNA for the CDR3: TGCGCCAGCAGCATAGGGGGCAGCGGCAATCAGCCCCAGCATTTT. Protein product: CASSIGGSGNQPQHF. The chain links TRBV5-1 to TRBJ1-5; 7 nucleotides agree with TRBD1. Unmatched junction bases numbered 6, after V lost 4 bases and J lost 2 bases. The germline gives CDR1 SGHRS, CDR2 YFSETQ. The CDR3 loop spans 15 amino acids.

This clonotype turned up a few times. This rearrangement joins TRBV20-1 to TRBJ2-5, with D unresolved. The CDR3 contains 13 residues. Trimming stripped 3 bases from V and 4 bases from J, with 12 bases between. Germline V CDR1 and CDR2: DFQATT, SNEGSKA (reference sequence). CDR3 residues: CSASGQERETQYF. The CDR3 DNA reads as TGCAGTGCTAGTGGGCAGGAGAGAGAGACCCAGTACTTC.